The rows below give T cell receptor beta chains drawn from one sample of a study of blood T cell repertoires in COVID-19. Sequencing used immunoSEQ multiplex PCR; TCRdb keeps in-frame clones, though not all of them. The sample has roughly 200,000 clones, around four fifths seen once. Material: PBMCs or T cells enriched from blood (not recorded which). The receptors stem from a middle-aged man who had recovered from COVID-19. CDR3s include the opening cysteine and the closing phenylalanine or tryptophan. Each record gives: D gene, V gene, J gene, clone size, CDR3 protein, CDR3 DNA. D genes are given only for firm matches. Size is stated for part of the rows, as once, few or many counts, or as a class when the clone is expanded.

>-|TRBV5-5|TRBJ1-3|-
CASSLMSSGNTIYF
TGTGCCAGCAGCTTGATGAGCTCTGGAAACACCATATATTTT
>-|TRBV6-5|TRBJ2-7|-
CASSLADYEQYF
TGTGCCAGCAGCCTCGCGGACTACGAGCAGTACTTC
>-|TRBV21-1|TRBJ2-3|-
CASTIPGGTSGDTDTQYF
TGTGCCAGCACCATCCCGGGCGGGACTAGCGGCGACACAGATACGCAGTATTTT
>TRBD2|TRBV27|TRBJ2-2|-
CATIALAGSTGELFF
TGTGCCACCATCGCACTAGCGGGAAGTACCGGGGAGCTGTTTTTT
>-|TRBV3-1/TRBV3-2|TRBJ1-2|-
CASRQGFSGYTF
TGTGCCAGCAGACAGGGCTTTAGTGGCTACACCTTC
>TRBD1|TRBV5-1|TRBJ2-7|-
CASSLGTGDTYEQYF
TGCGCCAGCAGCTTGGGGACAGGGGATACCTACGAGCAGTACTTC
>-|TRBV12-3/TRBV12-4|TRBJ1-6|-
CASSLGEGSPLHF
TGTGCCAGCAGTTTAGGGGAGGGGTCACCCCTCCACTTT
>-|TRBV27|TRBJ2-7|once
CASQKGGEQYF
TGTGCCTCCCAGAAAGGGGGCGAGCAGTACTTC
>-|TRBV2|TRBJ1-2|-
CASSESGQFYGYTF
TGTGCCAGCAGTGAATCAGGGCAGTTCTATGGCTACACCTTC
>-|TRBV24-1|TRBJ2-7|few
CATSGPSQGAYEQYF
TGTGCCACCAGTGGTCCCTCACAGGGTGCCTACGAGCAGTACTTC
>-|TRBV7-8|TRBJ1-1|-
CASSFLGGTEAFF
TGTGCCAGCAGCTTTTTGGGGGGCACTGAAGCTTTCTTT
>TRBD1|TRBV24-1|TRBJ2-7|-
CATSDTGQGGYYEQYF
TGTGCCACCAGTGATACCGGACAGGGGGGGTACTACGAGCAGTACTTC
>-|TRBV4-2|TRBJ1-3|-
CASSPTRGGNSGNTIYF
TGTGCCAGCAGCCCGACGCGGGGGGGCAACTCTGGAAACACCATATATTTT
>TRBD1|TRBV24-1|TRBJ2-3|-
CATSDKPGQGLKTDTQYF
TGTGCCACCAGCGATAAACCGGGACAGGGGTTGAAAACAGATACGCAGTATTTT
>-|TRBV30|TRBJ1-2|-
CAWSVQLRQGYTF
TGTGCCTGGAGTGTACAGCTTCGTCAAGGCTACACCTTC
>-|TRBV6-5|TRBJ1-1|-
CASRRSSPPNSEAFF
TGTGCCAGCAGACGGTCATCCCCACCAAACTCTGAAGCTTTCTTT
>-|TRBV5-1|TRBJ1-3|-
CASSPDRPSGNTIYF
TGCGCCAGCAGCCCCGACAGGCCCTCTGGAAACACCATATATTTT
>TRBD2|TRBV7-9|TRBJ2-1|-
CASSLPPGLAGAPEQFF
TGTGCCAGCAGCTTACCTCCGGGACTAGCGGGGGCTCCCGAGCAGTTCTTC
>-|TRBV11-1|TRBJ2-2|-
CASSPEGAGRGELFF
TGTGCCAGCAGCCCAGAAGGGGCAGGTCGCGGGGAGCTGTTTTTT
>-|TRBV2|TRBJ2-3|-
CASRLGGRLTDTQYF
TGTGCCAGCAGATTAGGTGGCAGACTAACAGATACGCAGTATTTT
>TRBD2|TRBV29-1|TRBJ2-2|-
CSARGGVNTGELFF
TGCAGCGCCCGTGGGGGGGTGAACACCGGGGAGCTGTTTTTT
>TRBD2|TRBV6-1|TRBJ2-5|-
CASSEVSGAQETQYF
TGTGCCAGCAGTGAAGTTAGCGGGGCCCAAGAGACCCAGTACTTC
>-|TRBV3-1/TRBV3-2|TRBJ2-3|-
CASRFRGDTQYF
TGTGCCAGCAGGTTCAGGGGAGATACGCAGTATTTT
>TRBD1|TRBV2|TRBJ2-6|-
CASRQGATGANVLTF
TGTGCCAGCAGACAGGGGGCAACTGGGGCCAACGTCCTGACTTTC
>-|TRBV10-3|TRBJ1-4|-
CATREAGVNEKLFF
TGTGCCACCAGGGAGGCAGGGGTTAATGAAAAACTGTTTTTT
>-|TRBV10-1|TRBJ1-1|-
CADYWPEAFF
TGCGCCGACTATTGGCCTGAAGCTTTCTTT
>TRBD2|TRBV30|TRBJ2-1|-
CAWSGGTSGRAIDEQFF
TGTGCCTGGAGTGGCGGGACTAGCGGGAGGGCAATCGATGAGCAGTTCTTC
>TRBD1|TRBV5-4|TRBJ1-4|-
CASSMTGKYEKLFF
TGTGCCAGCAGTATGACAGGGAAGTATGAAAAACTGTTTTTT
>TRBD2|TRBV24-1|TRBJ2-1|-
CATSDLGLAGKEEQFF
TGTGCCACCAGTGATTTGGGACTAGCGGGAAAGGAGGAGCAGTTCTTC
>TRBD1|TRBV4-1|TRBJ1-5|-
CASSQDQGGRNQPQHF
TGCGCCAGCAGCCAAGATCAGGGGGGTCGCAATCAGCCCCAGCATTTT
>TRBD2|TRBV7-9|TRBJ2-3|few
CASSSPGLVQYF
TGTGCCAGCAGCTCCCCGGGACTAGTGCAGTATTTT
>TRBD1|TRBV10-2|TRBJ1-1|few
CASSGTGGLTEAFF
TGCGCCAGCAGCGGGACAGGGGGTCTCACTGAAGCTTTCTTT
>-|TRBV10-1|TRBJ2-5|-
CASSERGSGGETQYF
TGCGCCAGCAGTGAGAGAGGCTCCGGTGGAGAGACCCAGTACTTC
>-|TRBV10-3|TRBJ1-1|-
CAIRRDLENTEAFF
TGTGCCATCAGAAGGGACTTGGAAAACACTGAAGCTTTCTTT
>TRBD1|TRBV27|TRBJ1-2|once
CASSLSFLDRGDGYTF
TGTGCCAGCAGTTTATCGTTCTTGGACAGGGGGGATGGCTACACCTTC
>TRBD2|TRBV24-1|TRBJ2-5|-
CATSDPAGGRETQYF
TGTGCCACCAGTGATCCCGCGGGGGGCCGGGAGACCCAGTACTTC
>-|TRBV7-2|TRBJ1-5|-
CASSLASGLNQPQHF
TGTGCCAGCAGCTTAGCATCGGGTCTGAATCAGCCCCAGCATTTT
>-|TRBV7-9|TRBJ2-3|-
CASSLAPSGTSTDTQYF
TGTGCCAGCAGCTTAGCCCCGTCCGGGACTAGCACAGATACGCAGTATTTT
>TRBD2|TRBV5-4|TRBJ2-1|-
CASSLAPGLAWNEQFF
TGTGCCAGCAGCTTGGCCCCGGGACTAGCGTGGAATGAGCAGTTCTTC
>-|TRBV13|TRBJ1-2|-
CASSGNNYGYTF
TGTGCCAGCAGCGGCAATAACTATGGCTACACCTTC
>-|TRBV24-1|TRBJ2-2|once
CATSDLGSGATGELFF
TGTGCCACCAGTGATTTGGGCTCTGGGGCCACCGGGGAGCTGTTTTTT
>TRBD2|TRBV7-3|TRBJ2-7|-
CASSLERGKLYEQYF
TGTGCCAGCAGCTTGGAGCGGGGCAAACTCTACGAGCAGTACTTC
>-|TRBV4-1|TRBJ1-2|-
CASSQEEQGRFGYTF
TGCGCCAGCAGCCAAGAGGAGCAGGGTCGGTTTGGCTACACCTTC
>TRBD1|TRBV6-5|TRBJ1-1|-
CASSYGDRYTEAFF
TGTGCCAGCAGTTATGGGGACAGATACACTGAAGCTTTCTTT
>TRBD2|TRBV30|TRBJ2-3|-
CAWSELAGGQGDTQYF
TGTGCCTGGAGTGAGTTAGCGGGGGGGCAGGGAGATACGCAGTATTTT
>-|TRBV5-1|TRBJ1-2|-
CASSLVYRNFYGYTF
TGCGCCAGCAGCTTGGTTTACAGGAATTTCTATGGCTACACCTTC
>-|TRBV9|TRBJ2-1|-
CASRAAGASYNEQFF
TGTGCCAGCAGGGCTGCTGGGGCCTCCTACAATGAGCAGTTCTTC
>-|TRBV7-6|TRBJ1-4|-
CASSVGATNEKLFF
TGTGCCAGCAGCGTGGGAGCAACTAATGAAAAACTGTTTTTT
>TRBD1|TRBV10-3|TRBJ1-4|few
CAISGQGSNEKLFF
TGTGCCATCAGCGGACAGGGTTCTAATGAAAAACTGTTTTTT
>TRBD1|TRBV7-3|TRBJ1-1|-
CASSLSPDRGTEAFF
TGTGCCAGCAGCTTATCCCCGGACAGGGGCACTGAAGCTTTCTTT
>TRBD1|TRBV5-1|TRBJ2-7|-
CASSLETGNHEQYF
TGCGCCAGCAGCTTGGAGACAGGGAACCACGAGCAGTACTTC
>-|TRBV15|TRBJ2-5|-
CATSRDQGSWETQYF
TGTGCCACCAGCAGAGATCAGGGTAGCTGGGAGACCCAGTACTTC
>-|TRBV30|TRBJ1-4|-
CACSKGTLQSFF
TGTGCCTGCTCAAAGGGGACTCTTCAGTCGTTTTTT